This T cell receptor beta chain emerged from a study of blood T cell repertoires in COVID-19. Background on the study: From the United States, Italy and Spain came samples of acute and convalescent COVID-19.

CDR3 length equals 14 residues. The germline V gene encodes CDR1 SEHNR and CDR2 FQNEAQ (reference sequence). Trimming pared 5 bases from V and 7 bases from J, leaving 12 bases between. Measured with immunoSEQ multiplex PCR; TCRdb has only the in-frame clones, and not every one. The data show just over 90,000 clones, with 70% to 85% seen just once and around 7% held by the top ten. This receptor was taken from a man aged 70-80 years with acute or convalescent COVID-19. Sequencing was performed on peripheral blood. V usage is TRBV7-9 and J usage is TRBJ1-6; D perhaps matches TRBD1 (5 bases). The CDR3 loop reads CASSLDSVNSPLHF. The DNA of the CDR3 is TGTGCCAGCAGCCTCGACAGTGTAAATTCACCCCTCCACTTT. Supplemented by reference TRBV7-9 and TRBJ1-6, the full variable domain reads DTGVSQNPRHKITKRGQNVTFRCDPISEHNRLYWYRQTLGQGPEFLTYFQNEAQLEKSRLLSDRFSAERPKGSFSTLEIQRTEQGDSAMYLCASSLDSVNSPLHFGNGTRLTVT.